This TCR beta chain emerged from a study of identical twins. Unique molecular identifiers were present on the cDNA, and a universal primer site came from template switching. TCRdb itself ran the 5' RACE reads through MiXCR, one entry per CDR3 protein. In the table there are 700,000 or so distinct CDR3 sequences, about 20% of which are singletons. This clonotype was found a few times. The V end was cut by 3 bases, the J end by 5 bases, with 7 bases between. The CDR3 consists of 13 residues. Germline V gives CDR1 SEHNR, CDR2 FQNEAQ (reference sequence). Separately, the same data were catalogued under a study of T cells expressing NK-cell markers. From that paper: Obtained from sorted CD3+CD56+NKG2C+, CD3+CD56+NKG2C- and CD3+CD56-NKG2C+ T cells were the TCR beta repertoires.

This chain joins TRBV7-9 and TRBJ1-4, with D hard to call. Sequenced sample: PBMCs. This clonotype was sampled from a woman between 18 and 30 years old in good health. The CDR3 sequence: CASSFGPNEKLFF. The CDR3 bases are TGTGCCAGCAGCTTCGGCCCGAATGAAAAACTGTTTTTT.